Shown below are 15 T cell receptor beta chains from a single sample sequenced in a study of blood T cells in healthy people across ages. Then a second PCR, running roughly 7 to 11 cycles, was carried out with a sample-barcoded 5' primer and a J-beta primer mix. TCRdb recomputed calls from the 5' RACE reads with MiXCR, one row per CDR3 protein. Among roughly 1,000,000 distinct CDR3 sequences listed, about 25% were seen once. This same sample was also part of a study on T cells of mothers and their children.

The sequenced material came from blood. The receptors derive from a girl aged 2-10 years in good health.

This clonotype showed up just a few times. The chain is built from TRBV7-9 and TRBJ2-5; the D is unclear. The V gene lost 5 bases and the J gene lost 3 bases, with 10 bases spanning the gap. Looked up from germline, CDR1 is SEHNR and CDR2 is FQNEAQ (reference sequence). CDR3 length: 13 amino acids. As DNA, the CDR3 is TGTGCCAGCAGCCAACCACTGAAAGAGACCCAGTACTTC. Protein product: CASSQPLKETQYF.

For the CDR3, the DNA is TGTGCCACCGCCTATCAAGGGGGCACAGATACGCAGTATTTT. Protein sequence: CATAYQGGTDTQYF. This chain joins TRBV10-3 and TRBJ2-3, with D possibly TRBD1 on 5 matching bases. V was trimmed by 10 bases and J by 1 base, leaving 15 bases between them. Germline values: CDR1 ENHRY, CDR2 SYGVKD. The CDR3 runs 14 residues.

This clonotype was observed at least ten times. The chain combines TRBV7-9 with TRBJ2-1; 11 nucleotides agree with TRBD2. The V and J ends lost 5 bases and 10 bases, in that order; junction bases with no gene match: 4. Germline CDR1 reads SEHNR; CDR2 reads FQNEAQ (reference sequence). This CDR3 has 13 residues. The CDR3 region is CASSPRTSGEQFF. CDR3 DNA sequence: TGTGCCAGCAGCCCTCGGACTAGCGGGGAGCAGTTCTTC.

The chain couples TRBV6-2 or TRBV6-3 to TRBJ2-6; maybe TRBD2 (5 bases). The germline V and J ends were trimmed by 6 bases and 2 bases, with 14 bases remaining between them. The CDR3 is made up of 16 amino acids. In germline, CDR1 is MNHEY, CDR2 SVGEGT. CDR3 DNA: TGTGCCAGCAGCCATACACGGGGTGCTGGGGCCAACGTCCTGACTTTC. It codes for CASSHTRGAGANVLTF.

CDR3 protein: CATSAIGGGGAIEQFF. CDR3 nucleotides: TGTGCCACCAGCGCTATTGGAGGGGGCGGGGCAATTGAGCAGTTCTTC. The chain recombines TRBV15 with TRBJ2-1; tentatively, D is TRBD1 (7 bases). With 5 bases removed from V and 9 bases from J, the gap between germline ends came to 23 bases. Germline V gene sequence: CDR1 LNHNV, CDR2 YYDKDF (reference sequence). The CDR3 contains 16 residues.

The CDR3: CASSWPTATGTDTQYF. CDR3 DNA sequence: TGTGCCAGCAGCTGGCCGACAGCTACGGGCACAGATACGCAGTATTTT. This chain links TRBV7-9 with TRBJ2-3; possibly TRBD1 for D (5 bases). The CDR3 runs 16 residues. Germline CDR1 and CDR2: SEHNR and FQNEAQ (reference sequence). Trimming removed 4 bases at V and 1 base at J, with 15 bases between.

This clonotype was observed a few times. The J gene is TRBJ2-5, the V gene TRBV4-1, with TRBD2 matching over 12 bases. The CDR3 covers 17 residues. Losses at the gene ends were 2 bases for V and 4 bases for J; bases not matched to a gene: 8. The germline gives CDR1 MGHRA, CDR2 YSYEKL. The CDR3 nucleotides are TGCGCCAGCAGCCAAACCTGGACTAGCGGGAACGGAGAGACCCAGTACTTC. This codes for CASSQTWTSGNGETQYF.

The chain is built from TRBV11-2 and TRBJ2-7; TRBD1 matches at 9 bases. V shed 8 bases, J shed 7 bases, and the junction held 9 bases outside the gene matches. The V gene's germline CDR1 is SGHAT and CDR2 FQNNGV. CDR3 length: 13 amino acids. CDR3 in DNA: TGTGCCAGCGCACCGGGACAGGGTTTTGAGCAGTACTTC. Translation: CASAPGQGFEQYF.

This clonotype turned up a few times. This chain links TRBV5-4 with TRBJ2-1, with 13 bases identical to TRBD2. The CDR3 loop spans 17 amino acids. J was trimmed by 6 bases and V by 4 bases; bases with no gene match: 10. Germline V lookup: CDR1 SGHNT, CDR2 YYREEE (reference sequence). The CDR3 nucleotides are TGTGCCAGCAGCCAACCTATGCGGACTAGCGGGGGCAATGAGCAGTTCTTC. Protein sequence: CASSQPMRTSGGNEQFF. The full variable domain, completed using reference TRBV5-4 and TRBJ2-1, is ETGVTQSPTHLIKTRGQQVTLRCSSQSGHNTVSWYQQALGQGPQFIFQYYREEENGRGNFPPRFSGLQFPNYSSELNVNALELDDSALYLCASSQPMRTSGGNEQFFGPGTRLTVL.

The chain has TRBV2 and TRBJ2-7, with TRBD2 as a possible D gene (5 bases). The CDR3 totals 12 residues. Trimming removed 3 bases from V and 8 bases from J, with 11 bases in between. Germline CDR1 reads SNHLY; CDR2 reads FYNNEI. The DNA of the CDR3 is TGTGCCAGCAGTGATGGACTTTTCAAGCAGTACTTC. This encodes CASSDGLFKQYF.

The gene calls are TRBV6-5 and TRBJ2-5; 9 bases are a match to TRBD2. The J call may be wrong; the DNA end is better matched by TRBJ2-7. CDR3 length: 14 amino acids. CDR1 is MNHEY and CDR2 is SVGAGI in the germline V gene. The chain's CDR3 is CASRFSGGPYEQYF. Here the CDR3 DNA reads TGTGCCAGCAGATTTAGCGGGGGTCCCTACGAGCAGTACTTC.

CDR3 region: CASSPRGEGANEKLFF. CDR3 coding DNA: TGTGCCAGCAGTCCCCGCGGGGAAGGGGCTAATGAAAAACTGTTTTTT. This chain connects TRBV12-3 or TRBV12-4 to TRBJ1-4; D possibly corresponds to TRBD1 (5 bases). Trimming took 5 bases from V and 3 from J, leaving 16 bases between them. The CDR3 contains 16 residues.

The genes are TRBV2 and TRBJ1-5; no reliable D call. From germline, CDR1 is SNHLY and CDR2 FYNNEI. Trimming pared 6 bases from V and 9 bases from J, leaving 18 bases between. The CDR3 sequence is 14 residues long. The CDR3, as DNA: TGTGCCAGCAGGAATGGGCCGTCCGTCGGGCCCCAGCATTTT. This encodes CASRNGPSVGPQHF.

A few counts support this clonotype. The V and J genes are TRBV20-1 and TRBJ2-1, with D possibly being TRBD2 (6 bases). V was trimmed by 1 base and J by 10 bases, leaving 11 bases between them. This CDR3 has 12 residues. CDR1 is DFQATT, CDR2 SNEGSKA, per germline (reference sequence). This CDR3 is CSARGGVDEQFF. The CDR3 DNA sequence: TGCAGTGCTAGAGGGGGGGTGGACGAGCAGTTCTTC.

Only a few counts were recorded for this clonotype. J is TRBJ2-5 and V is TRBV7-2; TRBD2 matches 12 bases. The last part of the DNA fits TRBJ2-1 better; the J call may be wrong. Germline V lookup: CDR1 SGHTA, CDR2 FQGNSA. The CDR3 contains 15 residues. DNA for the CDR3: TGTGCCAGCAGCTTCCGACTAGCGGGAGCGGGCGAGCAGTTCTTC. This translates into CASSFRLAGAGEQFF.